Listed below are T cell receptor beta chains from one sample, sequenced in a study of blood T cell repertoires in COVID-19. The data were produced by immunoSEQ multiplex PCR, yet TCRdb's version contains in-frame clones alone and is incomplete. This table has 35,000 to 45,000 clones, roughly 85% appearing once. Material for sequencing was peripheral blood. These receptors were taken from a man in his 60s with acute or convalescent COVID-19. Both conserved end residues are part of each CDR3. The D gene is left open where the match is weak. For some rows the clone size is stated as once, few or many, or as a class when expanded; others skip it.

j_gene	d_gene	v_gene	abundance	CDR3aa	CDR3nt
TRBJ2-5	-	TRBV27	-	CASSLGQKQETQYF	TGTGCCAGCAGTTTGGGGCAGAAGCAAGAGACCCAGTACTTC
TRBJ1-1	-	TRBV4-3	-	CASSQEYRLTEAFF	TGCGCCAGCAGCCAAGAGTACAGATTAACTGAAGCTTTCTTT
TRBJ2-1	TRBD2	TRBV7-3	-	CASSPTRGRVNEQFF	TGTGCCAGCAGCCCAACTCGGGGGAGGGTTAATGAGCAGTTCTTC
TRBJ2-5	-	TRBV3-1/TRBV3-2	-	CASSQGVGVKGDF	TGTGCCAGCAGCCAAGGGGTAGGAGTAAAGGGGGACTTC
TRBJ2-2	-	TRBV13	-	CASSPNDRAGSGELFF	TGTGCCAGCAGCCCTAACGACCGAGCCGGGTCCGGGGAGCTGTTTTTT
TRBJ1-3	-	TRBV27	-	CASSDLNGVNTIYF	TGTGCCAGCAGCGATCTGAATGGAGTAAACACCATATATTTT
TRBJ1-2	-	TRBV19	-	CASSITHYGYTF	TGTGCCAGTAGTATAACTCACTATGGCTACACCTTC
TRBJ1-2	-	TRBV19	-	CASSPQTANYGYTF	TGTGCCAGTAGTCCTCAGACAGCAAACTATGGCTACACCTTC
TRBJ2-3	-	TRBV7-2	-	CASSPRVARADTQYF	TGTGCCAGCAGCCCCCGGGTAGCTCGGGCAGATACGCAGTATTTT
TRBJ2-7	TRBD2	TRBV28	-	CASSLRSYAGTSGREQYF	TGTGCCAGCAGTTTGCGTTCTTACGCCGGGACTAGCGGGAGGGAGCAGTACTTC
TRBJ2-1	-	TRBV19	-	CACSRRNEQFF	TGTGCCTGTTCACGGCGGAATGAGCAGTTCTTC
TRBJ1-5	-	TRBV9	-	CASSVGRDSNQPQHF	TGTGCCAGCAGCGTCGGGAGGGATAGCAATCAGCCCCAGCATTTT
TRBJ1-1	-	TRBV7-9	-	CASSSGAGTEAFF	TGTGCCAGCAGCTCAGGGGCGGGCACTGAAGCTTTCTTT
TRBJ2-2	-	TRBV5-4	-	CASSLNGNTGELFF	TGTGCCAGCAGCCTCAACGGGAACACCGGGGAGCTGTTTTTT
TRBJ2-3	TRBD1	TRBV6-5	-	CASSYGQGYSADTQYF	TGTGCCAGCAGTTACGGACAGGGATATTCAGCAGATACGCAGTATTTT
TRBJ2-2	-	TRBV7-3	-	CASSTQGTGELFF	TGTGCCAGCAGCACCCAGGGTACCGGGGAGCTGTTTTTT
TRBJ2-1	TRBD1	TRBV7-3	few	CASSLMGGTGDDNEQFF	TGTGCCAGCAGCTTAATGGGCGGGACAGGGGATGACAATGAGCAGTTCTTC
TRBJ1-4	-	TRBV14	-	CASSGLEGEKLFF	TGTGCCAGCAGCGGTTTGGAGGGCGAAAAACTGTTTTTT
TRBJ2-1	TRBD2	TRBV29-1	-	CSLHTSGRADEQFF	TGCAGCCTTCATACTAGCGGGAGGGCCGATGAGCAGTTCTTC
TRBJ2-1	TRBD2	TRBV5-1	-	CASSLGLAGVSEQFF	TGCGCCAGCAGCTTGGGCCTAGCGGGAGTGAGTGAGCAGTTCTTC
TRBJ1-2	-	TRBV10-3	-	CAISESILTEYGYTF	TGTGCCATCAGTGAGTCGATCCTGACTGAGTATGGCTACACCTTC
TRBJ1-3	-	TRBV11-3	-	CASSYGSNSGNTIYF	TGTGCCAGCAGCTACGGGTCCAACTCTGGAAACACCATATATTTT
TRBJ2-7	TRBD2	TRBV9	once	CASSVTSGKAYEQYF	TGTGCCAGCAGCGTAACTAGCGGGAAGGCCTACGAGCAGTACTTC
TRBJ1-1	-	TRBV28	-	CASSLVGTKYTEAFF	TGTGCCAGCAGTTTAGTTGGGACAAAGTACACTGAAGCTTTCTTT
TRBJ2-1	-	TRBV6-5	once	CASRTVYNEQFF	TGTGCCAGCAGGACAGTCTACAATGAGCAGTTCTTC
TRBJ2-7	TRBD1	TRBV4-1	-	CASRRSGTGSYEQYF	TGCGCCAGCAGACGCTCCGGGACAGGGTCCTACGAGCAGTACTTC
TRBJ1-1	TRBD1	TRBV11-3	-	CASSRTGGNTEAFF	TGTGCCAGCAGCAGGACAGGGGGCAACACTGAAGCTTTCTTT
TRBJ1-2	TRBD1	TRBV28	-	CASSLGQGAVSYGYTF	TGTGCCAGCAGTTTAGGGCAGGGGGCGGTATCCTATGGCTACACCTTC
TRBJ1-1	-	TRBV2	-	CASCFRANTEAFF	TGTGCCAGCTGTTTCAGGGCCAACACTGAAGCTTTCTTT
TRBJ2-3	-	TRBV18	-	CASSQGLSKSTDTQYF	TGTGCCAGCTCACAGGGACTGTCTAAAAGCACAGATACGCAGTATTTT
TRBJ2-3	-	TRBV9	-	CASSVGGRDTDTQYF	TGTGCCAGCAGCGTAGGAGGGCGGGACACAGATACGCAGTATTTT
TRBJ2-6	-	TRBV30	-	CAWSVRAGSGANVLTF	TGTGCCTGGAGTGTACGGGCAGGGTCCGGGGCCAACGTCCTGACTTTC
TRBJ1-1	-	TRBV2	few	CASKTASPEAFF	TGTGCCAGCAAGACAGCCTCACCTGAAGCTTTCTTT
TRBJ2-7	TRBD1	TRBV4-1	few	CASSLGDRSSYEQYF	TGCGCCAGCAGCCTCGGGGACAGGAGCTCCTACGAGCAGTACTTC
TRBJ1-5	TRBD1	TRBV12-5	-	CASGPTGGGNQPQHF	TGTGCTAGTGGCCCCACAGGGGGCGGCAATCAGCCCCAGCATTTT
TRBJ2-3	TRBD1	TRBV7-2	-	CASSLRPGQGTDTQYF	TGTGCCAGCAGCCTTAGACCGGGACAGGGCACAGATACGCAGTATTTT
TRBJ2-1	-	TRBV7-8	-	CASSFPPSDRSSYNEQFF	TGTGCCAGCAGCTTTCCTCCCTCTGACAGGAGCTCCTACAATGAGCAGTTCTTC
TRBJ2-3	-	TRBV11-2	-	CASSPNLGLDTQYF	TGTGCCAGCAGCCCAAACTTGGGGCTGGATACGCAGTATTTT
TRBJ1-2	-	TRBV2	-	CASSVSGASYGYTF	TGTGCCAGCAGTGTGTCAGGGGCGAGCTATGGCTACACCTTC
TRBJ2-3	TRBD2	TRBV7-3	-	CASSLRSGGTDTQYF	TGTGCCAGCAGTTTGAGGAGCGGGGGGACAGATACGCAGTATTTT
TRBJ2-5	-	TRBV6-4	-	CASSQHRVGIGTQYF	TGTGCCAGCAGTCAACACAGGGTCGGGATCGGGACCCAGTACTTC
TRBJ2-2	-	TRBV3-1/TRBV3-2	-	CASRDYTGELFF	TGTGCCAGCAGGGACTACACCGGGGAGCTGTTTTTT
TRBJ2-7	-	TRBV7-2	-	CASSSDSYYEQYF	TGTGCCAGCAGCTCGGACAGTTACTACGAGCAGTACTTC
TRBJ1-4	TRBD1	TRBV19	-	CASSDPGQGATNEKLFF	TGTGCCAGTAGTGACCCGGGACAGGGGGCAACTAATGAAAAACTGTTTTTT
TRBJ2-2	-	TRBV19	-	CASSARSSTGELFF	TGTGCCAGTAGTGCCCGGTCCTCCACCGGGGAGCTGTTTTTT
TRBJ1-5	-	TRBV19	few	CASSFPPTDTRGQPQHF	TGTGCCAGTAGTTTCCCCCCTACTGACACACGGGGTCAGCCCCAGCATTTT
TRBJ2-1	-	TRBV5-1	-	CASSLGAGQQNEQFF	TGCGCCAGCAGCTTGGGGGCAGGGCAGCAAAATGAGCAGTTCTTC
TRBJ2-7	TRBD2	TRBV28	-	CASSSYRTSVSSYEQYF	TGTGCCAGCAGTTCGTACCGGACTAGCGTTAGCTCCTACGAGCAGTACTTC
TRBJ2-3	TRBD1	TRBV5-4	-	CASSSRTGGPLADTQYF	TGTGCCAGCAGCTCCCGGACAGGGGGCCCCCTCGCAGATACGCAGTATTTT
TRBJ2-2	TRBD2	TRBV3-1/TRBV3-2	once	CASSRRGADGELFF	TGTGCCAGCAGCCGGCGGGGGGCCGACGGGGAGCTGTTTTTT
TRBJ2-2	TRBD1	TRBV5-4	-	CASSLGGTGYTGELFF	TGTGCCAGCAGCTTGGGTGGGACAGGGTATACCGGGGAGCTGTTTTTT